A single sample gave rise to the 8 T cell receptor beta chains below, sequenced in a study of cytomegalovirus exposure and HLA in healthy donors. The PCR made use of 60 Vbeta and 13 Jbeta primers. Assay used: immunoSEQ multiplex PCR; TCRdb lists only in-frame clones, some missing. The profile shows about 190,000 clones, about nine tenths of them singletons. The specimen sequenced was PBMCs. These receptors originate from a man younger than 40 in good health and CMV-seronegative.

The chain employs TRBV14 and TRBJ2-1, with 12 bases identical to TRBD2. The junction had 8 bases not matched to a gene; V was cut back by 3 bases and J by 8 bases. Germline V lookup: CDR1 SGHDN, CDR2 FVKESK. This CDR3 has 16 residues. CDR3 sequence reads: CASSHASGRGGHEQFF. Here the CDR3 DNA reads TGTGCCAGCAGCCACGCTAGCGGGAGGGGAGGGCATGAGCAGTTCTTC. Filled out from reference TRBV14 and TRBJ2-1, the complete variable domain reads EAGVTQFPSHSVIEKGQTVTLRCDPISGHDNLYWYRRVMGKEIKFLLHFVKESKQDESGMPNNRFLAERTGGTYSTLKVQPAELEDSGVYFCASSHASGRGGHEQFFGPGTRLTVL.

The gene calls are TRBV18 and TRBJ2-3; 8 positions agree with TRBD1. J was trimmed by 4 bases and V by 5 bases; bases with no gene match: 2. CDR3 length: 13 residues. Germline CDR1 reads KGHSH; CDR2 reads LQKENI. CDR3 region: CASSFRGPDTQYF. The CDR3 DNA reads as TGTGCCAGCTCATTCAGGGGGCCAGATACGCAGTATTTT.

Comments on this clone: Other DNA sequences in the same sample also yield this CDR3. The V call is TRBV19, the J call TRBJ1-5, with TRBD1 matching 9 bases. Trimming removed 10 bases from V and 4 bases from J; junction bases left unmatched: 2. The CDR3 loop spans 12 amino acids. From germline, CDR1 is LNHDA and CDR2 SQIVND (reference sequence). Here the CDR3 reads CATGQGNQPQHF. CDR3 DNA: TGTGCCACGGGACAGGGTAATCAGCCCCAGCATTTT.

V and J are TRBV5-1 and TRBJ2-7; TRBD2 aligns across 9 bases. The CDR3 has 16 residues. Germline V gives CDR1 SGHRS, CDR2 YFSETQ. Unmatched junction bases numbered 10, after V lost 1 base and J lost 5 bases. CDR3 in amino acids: CASSLRYGVAGDEQYF. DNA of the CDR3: TGCGCCAGCAGCTTGAGGTACGGGGTAGCGGGGGACGAGCAGTACTTC.

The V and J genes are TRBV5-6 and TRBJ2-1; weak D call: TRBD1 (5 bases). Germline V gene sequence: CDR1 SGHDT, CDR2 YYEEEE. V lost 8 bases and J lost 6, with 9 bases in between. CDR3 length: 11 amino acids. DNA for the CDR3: TGTGCCAGTAGACAGTTCAATGAGCAGTTCTTC. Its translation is CASRQFNEQFF. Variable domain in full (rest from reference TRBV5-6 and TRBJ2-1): DAGVTQSPTHLIKTRGQQVTLRCSPKSGHDTVSWYQQALGQGPQFIFQYYEEEERQRGNFPDRFSGHQFPNYSSELNVNALLLGDSALYLCASRQFNEQFFGPGTRLTVL.

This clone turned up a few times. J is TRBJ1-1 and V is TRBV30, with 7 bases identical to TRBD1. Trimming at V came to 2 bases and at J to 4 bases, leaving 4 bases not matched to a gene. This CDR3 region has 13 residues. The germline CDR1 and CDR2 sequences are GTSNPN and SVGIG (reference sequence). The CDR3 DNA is TGTGCCTGGAGTATAACAGGGGCCACTGAAGCTTTCTTT. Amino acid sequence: CAWSITGATEAFF.

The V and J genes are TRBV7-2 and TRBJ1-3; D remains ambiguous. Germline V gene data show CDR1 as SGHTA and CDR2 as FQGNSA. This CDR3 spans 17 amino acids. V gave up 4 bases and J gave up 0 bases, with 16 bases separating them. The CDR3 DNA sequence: TGTGCCAGCAGCTCCCGAGCAGGTCCAAGCTCTGGAAACACCATATATTTT. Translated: CASSSRAGPSSGNTIYF.

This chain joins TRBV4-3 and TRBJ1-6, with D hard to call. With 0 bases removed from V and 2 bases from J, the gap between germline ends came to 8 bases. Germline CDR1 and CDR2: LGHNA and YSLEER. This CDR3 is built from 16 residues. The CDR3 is CASSQEYSAYNSPLHF. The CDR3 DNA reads TGCGCCAGCAGCCAAGAGTACAGTGCCTATAATTCACCCCTCCACTTT.